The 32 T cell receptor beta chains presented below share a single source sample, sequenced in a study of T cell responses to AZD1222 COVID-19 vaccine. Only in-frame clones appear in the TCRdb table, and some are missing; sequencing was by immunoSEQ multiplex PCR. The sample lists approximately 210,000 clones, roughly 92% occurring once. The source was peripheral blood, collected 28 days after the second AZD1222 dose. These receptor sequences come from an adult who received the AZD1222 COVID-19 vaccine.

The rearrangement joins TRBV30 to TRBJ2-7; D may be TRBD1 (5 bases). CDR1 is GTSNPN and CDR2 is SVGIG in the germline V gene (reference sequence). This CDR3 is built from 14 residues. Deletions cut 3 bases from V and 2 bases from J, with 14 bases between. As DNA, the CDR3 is TGTGCCTGGAGCCTAATCACAGGTGCCTACGAGCAGTACTTC. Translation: CAWSLITGAYEQYF.

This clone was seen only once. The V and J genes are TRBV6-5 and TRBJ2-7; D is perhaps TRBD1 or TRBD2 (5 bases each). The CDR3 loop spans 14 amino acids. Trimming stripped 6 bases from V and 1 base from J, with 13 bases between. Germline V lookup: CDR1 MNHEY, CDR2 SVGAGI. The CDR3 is CASSQKGRSYEQYF. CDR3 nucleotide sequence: TGTGCCAGCAGCCAAAAGGGACGTTCCTACGAGCAGTACTTC.

In DNA form, the CDR3 reads TGTGCCAGCAGCCGGGACTCATCAGATACGCAGTATTTT. The encoded protein is CASSRDSSDTQYF. V and J are TRBV9 and TRBJ2-3; maybe TRBD2 (6 bases). V gave up 4 bases and J gave up 4 bases, with 10 bases separating them. Germline assignment: CDR1 SGDLS and CDR2 YYNGEE. There are 13 residues in the CDR3. The full variable domain, in which reference TRBV9 and TRBJ2-3 provide the parts outside the CDR3, is DSGVTQTPKHLITATGQRVTLRCSPRSGDLSVYWYQQSLDQGLQFLIQYYNGEERAKGNILERFSAQQFPDLHSELNLSSLELGDSALYFCASSRDSSDTQYFGPGTRLTVL.

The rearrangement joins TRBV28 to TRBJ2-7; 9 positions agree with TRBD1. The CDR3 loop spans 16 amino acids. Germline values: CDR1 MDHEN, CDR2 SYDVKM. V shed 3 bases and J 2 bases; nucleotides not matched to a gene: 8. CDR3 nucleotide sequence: TGTGCCAGCAGTTTCAATCTGGGACAGGGAACCTACGAGCAGTACTTC. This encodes CASSFNLGQGTYEQYF.

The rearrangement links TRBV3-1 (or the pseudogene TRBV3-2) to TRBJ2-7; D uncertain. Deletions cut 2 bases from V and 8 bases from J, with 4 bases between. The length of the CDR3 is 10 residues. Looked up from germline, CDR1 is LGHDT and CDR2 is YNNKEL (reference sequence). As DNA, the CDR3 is TGTGCCAGCAGCCAATGCAAGCAGTACTTC. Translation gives CASSQCKQYF.

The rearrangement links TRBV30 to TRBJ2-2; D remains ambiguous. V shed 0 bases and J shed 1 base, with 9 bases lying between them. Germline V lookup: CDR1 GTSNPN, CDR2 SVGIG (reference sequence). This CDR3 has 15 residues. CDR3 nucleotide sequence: TGTGCCTGGAGTGTGTCACTGCTGAACACCGGGGAGCTGTTTTTT. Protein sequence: CAWSVSLLNTGELFF.

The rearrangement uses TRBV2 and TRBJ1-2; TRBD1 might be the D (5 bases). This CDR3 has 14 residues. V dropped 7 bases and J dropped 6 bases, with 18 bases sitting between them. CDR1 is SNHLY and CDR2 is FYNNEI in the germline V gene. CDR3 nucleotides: TGTGCCAGCACCCCCCAGGGCGGACGAAATGGCTACACCTTC. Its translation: CASTPQGGRNGYTF.

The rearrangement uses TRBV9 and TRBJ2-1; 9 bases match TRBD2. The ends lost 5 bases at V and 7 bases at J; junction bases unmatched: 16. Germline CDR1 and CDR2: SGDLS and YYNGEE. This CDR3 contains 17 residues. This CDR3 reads CASSQYQGGRATNEQFF. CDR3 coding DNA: TGTGCCAGCAGTCAATACCAAGGCGGGAGGGCCACGAATGAGCAGTTCTTC. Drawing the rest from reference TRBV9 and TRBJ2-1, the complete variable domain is DSGVTQTPKHLITATGQRVTLRCSPRSGDLSVYWYQQSLDQGLQFLIQYYNGEERAKGNILERFSAQQFPDLHSELNLSSLELGDSALYFCASSQYQGGRATNEQFFGPGTRLTVL.

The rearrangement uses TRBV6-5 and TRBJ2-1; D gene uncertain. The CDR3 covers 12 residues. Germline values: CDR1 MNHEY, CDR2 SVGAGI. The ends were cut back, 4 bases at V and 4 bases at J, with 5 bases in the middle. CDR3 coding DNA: TGTGCCAGCAGTTCCCCATACAATGAGCAGTTCTTC. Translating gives CASSSPYNEQFF.

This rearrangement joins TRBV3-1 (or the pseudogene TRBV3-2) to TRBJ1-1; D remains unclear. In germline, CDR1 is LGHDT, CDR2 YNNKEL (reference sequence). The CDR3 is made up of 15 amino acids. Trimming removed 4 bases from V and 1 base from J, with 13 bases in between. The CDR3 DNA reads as TGTGCCAGCAGCCCGACCCAACGTTCGAACACTGAAGCTTTCTTT. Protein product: CASSPTQRSNTEAFF.

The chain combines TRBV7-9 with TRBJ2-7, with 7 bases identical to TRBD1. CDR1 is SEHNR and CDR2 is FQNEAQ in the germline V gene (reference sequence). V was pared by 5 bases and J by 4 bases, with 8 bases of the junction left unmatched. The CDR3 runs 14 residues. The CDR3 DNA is TGTGCCAGCAGCCCTCGGACAGGACTTTACGAGCAGTACTTC. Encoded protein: CASSPRTGLYEQYF.

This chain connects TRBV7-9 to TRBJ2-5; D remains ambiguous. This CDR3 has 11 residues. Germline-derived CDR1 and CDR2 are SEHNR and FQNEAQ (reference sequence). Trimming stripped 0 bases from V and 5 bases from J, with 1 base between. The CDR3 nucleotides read TGTGCCAGCAGCTTAGCGGAGACCCAGTACTTC. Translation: CASSLAETQYF.

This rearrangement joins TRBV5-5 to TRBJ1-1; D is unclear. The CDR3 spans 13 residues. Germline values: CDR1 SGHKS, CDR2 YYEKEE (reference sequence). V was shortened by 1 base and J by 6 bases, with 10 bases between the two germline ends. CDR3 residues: CASSLRTGSEAFF. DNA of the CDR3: TGTGCCAGCAGCTTGCGTACGGGCTCTGAAGCTTTCTTT.

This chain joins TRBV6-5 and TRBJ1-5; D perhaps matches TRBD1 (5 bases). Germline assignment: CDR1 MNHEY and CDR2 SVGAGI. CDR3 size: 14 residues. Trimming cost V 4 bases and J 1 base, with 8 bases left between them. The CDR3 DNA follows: TGTGCCAGCAGTTCAGGGATCAGCAATCAGCCCCAGCATTTT. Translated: CASSSGISNQPQHF.

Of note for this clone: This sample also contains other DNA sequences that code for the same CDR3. CDR3 DNA sequence: TGCAGCGTTGGTAGGGACGCGTACGAGCAGTACTTC. Amino acid sequence: CSVGRDAYEQYF. The chain uses TRBV29-1 and TRBJ2-7, with D perhaps being TRBD1 or TRBD2 (5 bases each). This CDR3 comprises 12 residues. From germline, CDR1 is SQVTM and CDR2 ANQGSEA. Deletions cut 4 bases from V and 4 bases from J, with 11 bases between.

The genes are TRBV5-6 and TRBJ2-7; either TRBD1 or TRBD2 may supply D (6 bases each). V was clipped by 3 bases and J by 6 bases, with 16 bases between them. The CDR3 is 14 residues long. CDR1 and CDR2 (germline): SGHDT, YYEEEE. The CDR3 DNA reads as TGTGCCAGCAGCTGGGTGGGGGGCCTTGTCGAGCAGTACTTC. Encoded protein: CASSWVGGLVEQYF.

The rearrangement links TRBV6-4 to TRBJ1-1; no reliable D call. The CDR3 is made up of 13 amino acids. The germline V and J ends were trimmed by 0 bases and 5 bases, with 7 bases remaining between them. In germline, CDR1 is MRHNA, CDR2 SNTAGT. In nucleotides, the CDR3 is TGTGCCAGCAGTGACTCGTGGGGAACTGAAGCTTTCTTT. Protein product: CASSDSWGTEAFF.

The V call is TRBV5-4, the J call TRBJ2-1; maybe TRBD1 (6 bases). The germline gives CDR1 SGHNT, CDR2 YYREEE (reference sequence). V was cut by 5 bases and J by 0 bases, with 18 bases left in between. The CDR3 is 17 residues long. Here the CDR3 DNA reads TGTGCCAGCAGGCAAGGAAATCAGGGGAGCTCCTACAATGAGCAGTTCTTC. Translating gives CASRQGNQGSSYNEQFF.

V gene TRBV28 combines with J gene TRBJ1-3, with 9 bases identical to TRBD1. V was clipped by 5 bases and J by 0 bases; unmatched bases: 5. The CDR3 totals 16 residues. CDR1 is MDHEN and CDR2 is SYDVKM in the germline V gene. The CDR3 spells CASSLWDRDSGNTIYF. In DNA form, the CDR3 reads TGTGCCAGCAGTCTCTGGGACAGGGACTCTGGAAACACCATATATTTT. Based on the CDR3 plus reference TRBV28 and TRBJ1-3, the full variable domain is DVKVTQSSRYLVKRTGEKVFLECVQDMDHENMFWYRQDPGLGLRLIYFSYDVKMKEKGDIPEGYSVSREKKERFSLILESASTNQTSMYLCASSLWDRDSGNTIYFGEGSWLTVV.

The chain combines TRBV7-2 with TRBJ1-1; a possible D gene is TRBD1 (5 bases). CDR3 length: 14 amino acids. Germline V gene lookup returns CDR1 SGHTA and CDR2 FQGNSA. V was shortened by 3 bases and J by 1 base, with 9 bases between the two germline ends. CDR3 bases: TGTGCCAGCAGCTTCGCAGGGAGGAACACTGAAGCTTTCTTT. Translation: CASSFAGRNTEAFF.

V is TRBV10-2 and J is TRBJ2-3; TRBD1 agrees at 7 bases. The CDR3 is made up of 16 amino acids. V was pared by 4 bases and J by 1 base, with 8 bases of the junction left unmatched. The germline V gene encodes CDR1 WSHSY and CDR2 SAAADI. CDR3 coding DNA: TGCGCCAGCAGTGGGACAGGAAGGTCTGGCACAGATACGCAGTATTTT. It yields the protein CASSGTGRSGTDTQYF.

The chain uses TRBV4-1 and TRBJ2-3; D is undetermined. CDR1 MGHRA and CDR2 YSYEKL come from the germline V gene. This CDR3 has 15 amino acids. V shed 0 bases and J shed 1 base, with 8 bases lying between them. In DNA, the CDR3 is TGCGCCAGCAGCCAAGATCGGGTCCGCACAGATACGCAGTATTTT. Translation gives CASSQDRVRTDTQYF.

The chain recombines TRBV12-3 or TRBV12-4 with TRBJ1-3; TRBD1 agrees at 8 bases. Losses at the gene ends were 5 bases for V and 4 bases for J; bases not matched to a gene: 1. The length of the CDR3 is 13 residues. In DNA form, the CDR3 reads TGTGCCAGCAGTGGGACAGGCGGAAACACCATATATTTT. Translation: CASSGTGGNTIYF.

The CDR3 here is CASSLEQGFGGYTF. The CDR3 bases are TGTGCCAGCAGCCTCGAACAGGGGTTTGGTGGCTACACCTTC. The chain is built from TRBV28 and TRBJ1-2; 7 positions match TRBD1. With 6 bases clipped from V and 7 bases from J, the junction kept 11 bases outside the gene matches. CDR3 length equals 14 residues. Germline loops: CDR1 MDHEN, CDR2 SYDVKM.

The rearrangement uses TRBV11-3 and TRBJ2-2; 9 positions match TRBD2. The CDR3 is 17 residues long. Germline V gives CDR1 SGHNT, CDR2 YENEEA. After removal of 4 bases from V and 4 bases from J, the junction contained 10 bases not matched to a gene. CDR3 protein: CASSSSLAGAGTGELFF. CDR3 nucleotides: TGTGCCAGCAGCTCCTCTTTAGCGGGAGCGGGCACCGGGGAGCTGTTTTTT.

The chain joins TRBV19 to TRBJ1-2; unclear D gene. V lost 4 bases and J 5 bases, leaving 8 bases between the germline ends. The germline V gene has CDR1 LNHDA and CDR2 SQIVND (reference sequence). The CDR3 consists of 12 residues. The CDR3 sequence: CASSNMQYGYTF. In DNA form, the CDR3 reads TGTGCCAGTAGTAACATGCAATATGGCTACACCTTC.

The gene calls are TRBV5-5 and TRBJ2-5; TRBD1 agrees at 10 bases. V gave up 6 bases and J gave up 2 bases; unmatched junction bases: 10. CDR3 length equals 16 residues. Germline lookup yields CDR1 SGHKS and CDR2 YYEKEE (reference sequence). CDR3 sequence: CASISVLGQGQETQYF. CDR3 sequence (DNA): TGTGCCAGCATCTCTGTACTGGGACAGGGGCAAGAGACCCAGTACTTC.

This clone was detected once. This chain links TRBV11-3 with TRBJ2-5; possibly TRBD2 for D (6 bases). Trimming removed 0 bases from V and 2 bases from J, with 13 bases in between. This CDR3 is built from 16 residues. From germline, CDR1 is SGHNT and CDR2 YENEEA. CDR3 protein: CASSLELAMSQETQYF. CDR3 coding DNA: TGTGCCAGCAGCTTAGAGCTAGCGATGTCGCAAGAGACCCAGTACTTC.

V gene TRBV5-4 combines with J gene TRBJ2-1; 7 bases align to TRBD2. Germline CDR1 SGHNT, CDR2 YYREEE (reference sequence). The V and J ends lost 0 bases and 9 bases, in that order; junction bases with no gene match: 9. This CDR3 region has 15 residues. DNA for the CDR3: TGTGCCAGCAGCTTGGAATCCGGGGGGTGGAGTGAGCAGTTCTTC. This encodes CASSLESGGWSEQFF.

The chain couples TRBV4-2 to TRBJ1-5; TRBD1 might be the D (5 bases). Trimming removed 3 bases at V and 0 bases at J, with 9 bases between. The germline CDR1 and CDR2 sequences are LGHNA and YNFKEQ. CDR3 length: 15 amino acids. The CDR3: CASSQTQVSNQPQHF. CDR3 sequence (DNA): TGTGCCAGCAGCCAGACACAGGTTAGCAATCAGCCCCAGCATTTT.

CDR3 nucleotides: TGTGCCAGCAGCCCAAGGGACAGGGGATCTCGCGAGCAGTACTTC. This encodes CASSPRDRGSREQYF. This chain connects TRBV7-9 to TRBJ2-7, with 10 bases lining up with TRBD1. The CDR3 runs to 15 residues. V gave up 5 bases and J gave up 6 bases; unmatched junction bases: 10. Germline CDR1 SEHNR, CDR2 FQNEAQ (reference sequence).

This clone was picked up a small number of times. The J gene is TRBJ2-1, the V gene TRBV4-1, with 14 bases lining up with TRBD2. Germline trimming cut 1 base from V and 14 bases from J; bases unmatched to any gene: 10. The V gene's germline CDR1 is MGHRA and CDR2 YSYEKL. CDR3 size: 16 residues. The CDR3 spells CASSQGAGGLAGVKFF. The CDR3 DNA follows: TGCGCCAGCAGCCAAGGGGCTGGGGGACTAGCGGGAGTTAAGTTCTTC.